The 14 T cell receptor beta chains below come from one sample, sequenced in a study of shared clonotypes between healthy human individuals. The method was immunoSEQ multiplex PCR; TCRdb's version includes in-frame clones alone and lacks a portion of them. The table includes about 2.4 million clones, 80% to 95% detected once. Source material: naive CD4+ T cells from PBMCs. Subset indicated: CD45RA+ positively selected. All receptors come from a man aged 18 to 29 in good health. Some clones in this sample may be carry-over from other donors' samples.

J is TRBJ2-5 and V is TRBV2; 12 bases align to TRBD2. The CDR3 runs to 15 residues. CDR1 SNHLY and CDR2 FYNNEI come from the germline V gene. V gave up 5 bases and J gave up 2 bases; unmatched junction bases: 3. The CDR3 sequence: CASSLLAGGQETQYF. For the CDR3, the DNA is TGTGCCAGCAGTTTACTAGCGGGAGGACAAGAGACCCAGTACTTC.

This sequence joins TRBV19 and TRBJ1-4; D perhaps matches TRBD1 (5 bases). V lost 3 bases, J lost 10 bases, and 15 bases lay in between. The length of the CDR3 is 14 residues. The germline gives CDR1 LNHDA, CDR2 SQIVND (reference sequence). The CDR3 reads CASSIGAGGGKLFF. CDR3 nucleotides: TGTGCCAGTAGTATTGGAGCCGGGGGGGGAAAACTGTTTTTT.

This sequence joins TRBV6-1 and TRBJ2-3; 9 bases agree with TRBD2. Unmatched junction bases numbered 7, after V lost 3 bases and J lost 6 bases. The CDR3 covers 15 residues. The germline gives CDR1 MNHNS, CDR2 SASEGT. The CDR3 spells CASSEPGLATDTQYF. CDR3 nucleotides: TGTGCCAGCAGTGAGCCCGGACTAGCGACCGATACGCAGTATTTT.

This rearrangement joins TRBV6-5 to TRBJ1-1; D is unresolved. Germline-derived CDR1 and CDR2 are MNHEY and SVGAGI. The ends were cut back, 6 bases at V and 1 base at J, with 6 bases in the middle. CDR3 size: 12 residues. The CDR3 loop reads CASRPRNTEAFF. The CDR3 DNA sequence: TGTGCCAGCAGGCCGCGGAACACTGAAGCTTTCTTT.

The rearrangement uses TRBV10-3 and TRBJ2-4, with 8 bases lining up with TRBD2. CDR3 length: 15 amino acids. In germline, CDR1 is ENHRY, CDR2 SYGVKD. The junction had 7 bases not matched to a gene; V was cut back by 2 bases and J by 7 bases. In DNA, the CDR3 is TGTGCCATCAGTGAGGCTTCGACGGGGGGGAACATTCAGTACTTC. The encoded protein is CAISEASTGGNIQYF.

V and J are TRBV2 and TRBJ2-2; 12 positions match TRBD2. The germline CDR1 and CDR2 sequences are SNHLY and FYNNEI. The CDR3 totals 15 residues. V trimming: 6 bases; J trimming: 7 bases; junction bases outside the gene matches: 6. In DNA form, the CDR3 reads TGTGCCAGCAGGTCGACTAGCGGGAGTATCGGGGAGCTGTTTTTT. It encodes CASRSTSGSIGELFF.

The V gene is TRBV7-9, the J gene TRBJ2-1, with 8 positions matching TRBD2. V was pared by 3 bases and J by 9 bases, with 7 bases of the junction left unmatched. Germline assignment: CDR1 SEHNR and CDR2 FQNEAQ (reference sequence). This CDR3 comprises 14 residues. The CDR3 is CASSFTASGGEQFF. Here the CDR3 DNA reads TGTGCCAGCAGCTTTACCGCCAGCGGGGGTGAGCAGTTCTTC.

J is TRBJ1-5 and V is TRBV30; D uncertain. Per germline, CDR1 GTSNPN and CDR2 SVGIG (reference sequence). V shed 3 bases and J shed 7 bases, with 13 bases lying between them. The CDR3 totals 13 residues. The CDR3 loop is CAWSERMVQPQHF. As DNA, the CDR3 is TGTGCCTGGAGCGAGAGAATGGTCCAGCCCCAGCATTTT.

The chain employs TRBV4-1 and TRBJ2-2; D perhaps matches TRBD2 (6 bases). Germline values: CDR1 MGHRA, CDR2 YSYEKL. Trimming took 4 bases from V and 5 from J, leaving 26 bases between them. The CDR3 is 19 amino acids. The CDR3 nucleotides read TGCGCCAGCAGCCTACTACCCGAGGGTAGTGGAGGGATGACCGGGGAGCTGTTTTTT. It specifies CASSLLPEGSGGMTGELFF.

This clone was picked up one time. The rearrangement links TRBV5-1 to TRBJ1-1, with D unclear. V shed 1 base and J shed 1 base, with 14 bases lying between them. Germline V gives CDR1 SGHRS, CDR2 YFSETQ. The CDR3 has 16 residues. The CDR3 spells CASSLYAHPSNTEAFF. The CDR3 DNA is TGCGCCAGCAGCTTGTATGCCCATCCTTCGAACACTGAAGCTTTCTTT.

The chain uses TRBV7-2 and TRBJ1-1, with D unresolved. The CDR3 is made up of 15 amino acids. With 5 bases removed from V and 1 base from J, the gap between germline ends came to 14 bases. The germline gives CDR1 SGHTA, CDR2 FQGNSA. The CDR3 nucleotides are TGTGCCAGCAGCCGCTCGTCCCTCCCGAACACTGAAGCTTTCTTT. Encoded protein: CASSRSSLPNTEAFF. Full variable domain (missing parts from reference TRBV7-2 and TRBJ1-1): GAGVSQSPSNKVTEKGKDVELRCDPISGHTALYWYRQSLGQGLEFLIYFQGNSAPDKSGLPSDRFSAERTGGSVSTLTIQRTQQEDSAVYLCASSRSSLPNTEAFFGQGTRLTVV.

The V gene is TRBV19, the J gene TRBJ1-2; no definite D call. This CDR3 has 14 amino acids. The V gene's germline CDR1 is LNHDA and CDR2 SQIVND (reference sequence). Between the trimmed V and J ends, which lost 6 bases and 1 base, there was a span of 12 bases. In DNA form, the CDR3 reads TGTGCCAGTAGGGCGGGGAGCATTAACTATGGCTACACCTTC. Its protein product is CASRAGSINYGYTF.

With regard to this clone: Other DNA sequences in the same sample also yield this CDR3. V is TRBV18 and J is TRBJ1-5; D is unresolved. Germline V gives CDR1 KGHSH, CDR2 LQKENI. V was cut by 2 bases and J by 4 bases, with 6 bases left in between. This CDR3 contains 13 residues. This CDR3 is CASSPSGNQPQHF. The CDR3 DNA follows: TGTGCCAGCTCACCATCCGGGAATCAGCCCCAGCATTTT.

The chain couples TRBV11-2 to TRBJ2-3, with D maybe TRBD1 (5 bases). The CDR3 is 16 amino acids. V was trimmed by 1 base and J by 1 base, leaving 12 bases between them. Germline values: CDR1 SGHAT, CDR2 FQNNGV. The CDR3 coding sequence is TGTGCCAGCAGCTTAGCCACAGGTTGGGGCACAGATACGCAGTATTTT. It encodes CASSLATGWGTDTQYF.